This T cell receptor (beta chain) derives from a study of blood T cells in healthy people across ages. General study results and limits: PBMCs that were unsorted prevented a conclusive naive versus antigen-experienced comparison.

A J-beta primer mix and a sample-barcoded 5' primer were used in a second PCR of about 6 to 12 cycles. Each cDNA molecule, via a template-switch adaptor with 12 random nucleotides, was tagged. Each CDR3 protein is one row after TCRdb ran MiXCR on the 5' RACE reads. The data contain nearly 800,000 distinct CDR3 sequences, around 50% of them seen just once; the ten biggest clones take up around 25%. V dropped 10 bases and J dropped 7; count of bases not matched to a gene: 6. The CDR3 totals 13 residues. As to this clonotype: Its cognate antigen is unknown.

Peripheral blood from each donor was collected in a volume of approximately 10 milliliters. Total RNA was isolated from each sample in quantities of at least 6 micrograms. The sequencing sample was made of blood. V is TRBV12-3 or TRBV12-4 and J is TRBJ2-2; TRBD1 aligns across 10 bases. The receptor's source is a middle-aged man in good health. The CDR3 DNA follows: TGTGCCATCGACAGGGGGCGCGGCGGGGAGCTGTTTTTT. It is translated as CAIDRGRGGELFF.